The subject of this entry is one T cell receptor beta chain. Authors' processing steps: Counts of nucleated cells, estimated from reference gene primer amplification, were obtained. The method was immunoSEQ multiplex PCR; TCRdb's version includes in-frame clones alone and lacks a portion of them. Clone size and V and J calls were adopted from that table, with D and trimming inferred from the DNA. The repertoire has 55,000 to 70,000 clones, just under 95% of them found once; the top ten carry approximately 6%. The record originates from a study of blood T cell repertoires in COVID-19. For the study at large: There were acute and convalescent COVID-19 samples, and they came from the United States, Italy and Spain. T cells, B-cell-depleted T cells, or PBMCs supplied cDNA or gDNA.

This receptor was identified in a human donor in a cohort sampled during active COVID-19. Specimen: peripheral blood.

The CDR3 spells CASSPWTDTDTQYF. Here the CDR3 DNA reads TGTGCCAGCAGCCCGTGGACTGACACAGATACGCAGTATTTT. This chain joins TRBV9 and TRBJ2-3; D perhaps matches TRBD2 (5 bases). CDR3 length: 14 residues. The V gene's germline CDR1 is SGDLS and CDR2 YYNGEE. V was clipped by 4 bases and J by 2 bases, with 11 bases between them.